The sequence of this TCR beta chain was determined in a study of blood T cell repertoires in COVID-19. In germline, CDR1 is LGHDT, CDR2 YNNKEL (reference sequence). After removal of 4 bases from V and 2 bases from J, the junction contained 7 bases not matched to a gene. This CDR3 has 16 amino acids. TCRdb's table, derived via immunoSEQ multiplex PCR, lists solely in-frame clones and lacks some. The repertoire holds over 250,000 clones, with 85% to 90% as singletons. This TCR came from a man aged 35-49 years who had recovered from COVID-19. The sequenced sample consisted of PBMCs or T cells enriched from blood (not recorded which). The J gene is TRBJ2-2, the V gene TRBV3-1 (or the pseudogene TRBV3-2), with TRBD1 matching over 7 bases. The CDR3 nucleotides read TGTGCCAGCAGCCCGACCCGGGACAGTAACACCGGGGAGCTGTTTTTT. Translated, it gives CASSPTRDSNTGELFF.